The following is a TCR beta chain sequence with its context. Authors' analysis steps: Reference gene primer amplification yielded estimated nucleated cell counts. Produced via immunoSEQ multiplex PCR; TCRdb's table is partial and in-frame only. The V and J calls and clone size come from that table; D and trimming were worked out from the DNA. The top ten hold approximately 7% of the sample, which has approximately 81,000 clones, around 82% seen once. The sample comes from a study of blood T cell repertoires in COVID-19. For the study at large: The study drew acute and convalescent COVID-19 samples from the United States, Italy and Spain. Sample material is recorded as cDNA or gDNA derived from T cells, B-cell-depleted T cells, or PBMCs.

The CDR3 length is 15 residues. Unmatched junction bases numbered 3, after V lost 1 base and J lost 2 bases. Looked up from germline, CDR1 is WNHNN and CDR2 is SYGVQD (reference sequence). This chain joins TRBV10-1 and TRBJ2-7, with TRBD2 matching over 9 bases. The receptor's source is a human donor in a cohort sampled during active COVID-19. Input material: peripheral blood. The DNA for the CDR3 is TGCGCCAGCAGTGAGTGGGGCGGGGGGGCCTACGAGCAGTACTTC. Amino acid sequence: CASSEWGGGAYEQYF.